This TCR beta chain comes out of a study of shared clonotypes between healthy human individuals. Study information: Ranging from 18 to 49 in age, donors were two women and three men.

A word on this clone: The antigen remains undetermined.

Sequencing was at deep level. Per the original methods: Junction-only sequences without quality scores were provided by ImmunoSEQ, so filtering was different. Sequenced by immunoSEQ multiplex PCR; TCRdb stores in-frame clones only, minus some. V and J calls and clone size follow that table, whereas D and trimming were derived from the DNA. The sample contains about 800,000 clones, roughly 96% of which appear only once. General study points: Non-shared clonotypes displayed generation probabilities falling below those of clonotypes present in all four donors.

This CDR3 is built from 15 residues. The germline V gene has CDR1 SNHLY and CDR2 FYNNEI. V gave up 10 bases and J gave up 2 bases, with 18 bases separating them. Naive CD8 cells lacked CD45RO, underwent positive selection for CCR7 and left out terminally differentiated effector memory CD45RA+ cells. The chain recombines TRBV2 with TRBJ2-1; tentatively, D is TRBD1 (5 bases). Sequencing was done on a sample of naive CD8+ T cells sorted from blood. The source of this sequence is a young man in good health. The CDR3 loop reads CATVIGTGAYNEQFF. The DNA for the CDR3 is TGTGCCACCGTAATTGGTACAGGAGCCTACAATGAGCAGTTCTTC.